This T cell receptor beta chain derives from a study of blood T cell repertoires in COVID-19. In the authors' methods: Amplification of reference gene primers was used by the study to estimate nucleated cell counts. Assay: immunoSEQ multiplex PCR; the TCRdb copy retains only in-frame clones and omits some. The V and J calls and clone size come from that table; D and trimming were worked out from the DNA. The table records 45,000 to 65,000 clones, 85% to 95% of them present only once. Germline V gene data show CDR1 as LGHNA and CDR2 as YSLEER. The CDR3 runs 17 residues. V dropped 1 base and J dropped 4; count of bases not matched to a gene: 7.

The specimen was peripheral blood. The receptor comes from a man aged 50 to 59 with acute or convalescent COVID-19. The chain employs TRBV4-3 and TRBJ2-1, with 10 bases that match TRBD2. The CDR3 protein is CASSQGPLAGAYNEQFF. The DNA of the CDR3 is TGCGCCAGCAGCCAAGGGCCTCTAGCGGGAGCGTACAATGAGCAGTTCTTC.